This T cell receptor beta chain was sequenced in a study of spatial heterogeneity in lung cancer. This clonotype was seen at least ten times. The target antigen is unknown. From the 5' RACE reads, TCRdb called clonotypes with MiXCR, one entry per CDR3 protein. The table shows over 50,000 distinct CDR3 sequences, with 6.3% occurring only once. With 1 base removed from V and 0 bases from J, the gap between germline ends came to 9 bases. The CDR3 is 15 amino acids. CDR1 SGHAT and CDR2 FQNNGV come from the germline V gene. Indicated time point: sample taken at primary tumor resection. Unsorted samples of tumor, nontumor lung or frozen PBMC had their whole RNA sequenced. Study-wide results and caveats: Tumor TCRs that were ubiquitous and expanded showed up in blood more at resection than follow-up.

This material consisted of PBMCs, taken at surgery. The origin of this receptor is a female donor with early-stage non-small cell lung cancer. The gene calls are TRBV11-2 and TRBJ1-2; possible D gene TRBD1, 5 bases. CDR3 residues: CASSLGIGANYGYTF. The DNA for the CDR3 is TGTGCCAGCAGCTTAGGAATAGGGGCTAACTATGGCTACACCTTC. Full variable domain (remainder filled in from reference TRBV11-2 and TRBJ1-2): EAGVAQSPRYKIIEKRQSVAFWCNPISGHATLYWYQQILGQGPKLLIQFQNNGVVDDSQLPKDRFSAERLKGVDSTLKIQPAKLEDSAVYLCASSLGIGANYGYTFGSGTRLTVV.